This paragraph reports one TCR beta chain. What it binds is unknown. The data derive from a study of post-analysis software for immune sequencing data. The study's findings and limits: Patients carried roughly 5 TRBV segments more frequently than controls did, and TRBV5-6, TRBV5-1 and TRBV20-1 were among them.

Unique molecular identifiers were built into the TCR beta cDNA libraries. TCRdb re-derived calls from the PCR reads in MiXCR, one entry per CDR3 protein. This sample has some 890,000 distinct CDR3 sequences, with roughly 50% found just once. Trimming removed 6 bases from V and 6 bases from J, with 16 bases in between. The CDR3 is 14 residues long. The germline gives CDR1 MRHNA, CDR2 SNTAGT. The V gene is TRBV6-4, the J gene TRBJ2-3; the D is unclear. Sample: blood. The TCR sequence derives from a girl aged 5 to 17 with multiple sclerosis. CDR3 protein: CASSEGFFGDTQYF. The CDR3 DNA reads TGTGCCAGCAGCGAAGGGTTCTTTGGTGATACGCAGTATTTT.